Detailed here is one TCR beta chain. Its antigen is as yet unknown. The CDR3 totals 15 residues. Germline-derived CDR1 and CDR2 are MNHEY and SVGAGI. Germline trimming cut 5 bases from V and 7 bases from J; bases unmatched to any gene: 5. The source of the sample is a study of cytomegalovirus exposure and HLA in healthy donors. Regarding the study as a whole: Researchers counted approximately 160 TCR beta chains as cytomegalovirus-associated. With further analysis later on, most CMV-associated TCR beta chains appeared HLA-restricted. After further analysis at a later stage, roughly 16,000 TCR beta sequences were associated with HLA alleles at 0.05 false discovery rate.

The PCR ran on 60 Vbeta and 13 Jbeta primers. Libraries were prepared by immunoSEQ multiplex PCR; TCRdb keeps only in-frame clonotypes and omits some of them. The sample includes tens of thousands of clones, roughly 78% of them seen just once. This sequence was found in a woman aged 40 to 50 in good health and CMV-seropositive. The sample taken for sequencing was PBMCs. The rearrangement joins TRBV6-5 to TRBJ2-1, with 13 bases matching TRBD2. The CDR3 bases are TGTGCCAGCAGTCCCGGACTAGCGGGAGTGAATGAGCAGTTCTTC. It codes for CASSPGLAGVNEQFF.